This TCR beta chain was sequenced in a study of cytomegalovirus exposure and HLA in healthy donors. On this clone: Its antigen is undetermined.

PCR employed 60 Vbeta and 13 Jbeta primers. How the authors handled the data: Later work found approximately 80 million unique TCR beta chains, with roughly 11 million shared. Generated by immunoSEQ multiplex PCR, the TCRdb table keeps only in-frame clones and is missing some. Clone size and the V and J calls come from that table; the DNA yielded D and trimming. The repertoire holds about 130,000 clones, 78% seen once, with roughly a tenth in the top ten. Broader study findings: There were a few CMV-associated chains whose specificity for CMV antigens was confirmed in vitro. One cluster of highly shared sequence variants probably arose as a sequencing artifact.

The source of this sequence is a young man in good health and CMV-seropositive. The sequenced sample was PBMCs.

The CDR3, as DNA: TGCGCCAGCAGCTTGGCCTTACGGGTCTCGGATACGCAGTATTTT. Its protein is CASSLALRVSDTQYF. The gene calls are TRBV5-1 and TRBJ2-3; D ambiguous. CDR1 SGHRS and CDR2 YFSETQ come from the germline V gene. V shed 0 bases and J shed 6 bases, with 14 bases lying between them. The CDR3 loop spans 15 amino acids.